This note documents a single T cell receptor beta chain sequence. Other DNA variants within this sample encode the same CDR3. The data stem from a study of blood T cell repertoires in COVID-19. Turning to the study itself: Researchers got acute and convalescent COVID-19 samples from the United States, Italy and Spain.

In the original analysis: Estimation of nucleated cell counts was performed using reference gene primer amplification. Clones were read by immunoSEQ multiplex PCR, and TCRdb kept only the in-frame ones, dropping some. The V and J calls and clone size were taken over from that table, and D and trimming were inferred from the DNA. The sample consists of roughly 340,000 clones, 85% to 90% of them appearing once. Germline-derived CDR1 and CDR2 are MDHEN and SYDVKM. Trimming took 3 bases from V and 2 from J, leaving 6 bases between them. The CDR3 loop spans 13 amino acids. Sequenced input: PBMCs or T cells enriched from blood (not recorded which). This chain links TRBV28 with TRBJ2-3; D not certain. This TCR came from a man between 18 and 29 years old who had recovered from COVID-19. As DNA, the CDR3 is TGTGCCAGCAGTTTTGAGAACACAGATACGCAGTATTTT. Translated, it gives CASSFENTDTQYF.